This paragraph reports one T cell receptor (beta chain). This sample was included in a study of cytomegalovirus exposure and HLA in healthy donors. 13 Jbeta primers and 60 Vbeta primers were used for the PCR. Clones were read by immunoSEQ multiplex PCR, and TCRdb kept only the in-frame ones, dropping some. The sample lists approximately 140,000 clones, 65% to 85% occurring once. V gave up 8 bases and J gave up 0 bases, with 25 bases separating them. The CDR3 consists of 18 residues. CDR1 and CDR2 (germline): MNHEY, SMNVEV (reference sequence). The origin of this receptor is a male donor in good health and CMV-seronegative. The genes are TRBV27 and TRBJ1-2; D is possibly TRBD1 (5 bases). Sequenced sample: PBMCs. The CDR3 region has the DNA TGTGCCAGCTCAACGGGGAGGGGAGGAGGTTTACCTAACTATGGCTACACCTTC. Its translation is CASSTGRGGGLPNYGYTF.